This entry concerns a single TCR beta chain. Its target is not known. V was cut by 2 bases and J by 4 bases, with 8 bases left in between. The CDR3 has 13 residues. Germline V lookup: CDR1 MNHEY, CDR2 SMNVEV (reference sequence). The data originate from a study of OX40 agonist ivuxolimab in advanced cancers. Here immunoSEQ multiplex PCR was the method, and the copy in TCRdb shows in-frame clones only, minus some. This sample has 50,000 to 65,000 clones; 82% occur once, and the top ten carry under 4%. Study-wide findings and caveats: Those patients achieving a partial response at 0.1-3.0 mg/kg showed among the lowest clonal expansion.

This sequence joins TRBV27 and TRBJ1-1; possibly TRBD1 for D (5 bases). The receptor was derived from an adult with an advanced solid tumor such as melanoma, head and neck, liver or kidney cancer. This specimen was CD4+ or CD8+ T cells sorted from blood, taken in a trial of the OX40 agonist ivuxolimab. CDR3 sequence: CASSLTRGTEAFF. CDR3 coding DNA: TGTGCCAGCAGTTTAACTAGGGGCACTGAAGCTTTCTTT.